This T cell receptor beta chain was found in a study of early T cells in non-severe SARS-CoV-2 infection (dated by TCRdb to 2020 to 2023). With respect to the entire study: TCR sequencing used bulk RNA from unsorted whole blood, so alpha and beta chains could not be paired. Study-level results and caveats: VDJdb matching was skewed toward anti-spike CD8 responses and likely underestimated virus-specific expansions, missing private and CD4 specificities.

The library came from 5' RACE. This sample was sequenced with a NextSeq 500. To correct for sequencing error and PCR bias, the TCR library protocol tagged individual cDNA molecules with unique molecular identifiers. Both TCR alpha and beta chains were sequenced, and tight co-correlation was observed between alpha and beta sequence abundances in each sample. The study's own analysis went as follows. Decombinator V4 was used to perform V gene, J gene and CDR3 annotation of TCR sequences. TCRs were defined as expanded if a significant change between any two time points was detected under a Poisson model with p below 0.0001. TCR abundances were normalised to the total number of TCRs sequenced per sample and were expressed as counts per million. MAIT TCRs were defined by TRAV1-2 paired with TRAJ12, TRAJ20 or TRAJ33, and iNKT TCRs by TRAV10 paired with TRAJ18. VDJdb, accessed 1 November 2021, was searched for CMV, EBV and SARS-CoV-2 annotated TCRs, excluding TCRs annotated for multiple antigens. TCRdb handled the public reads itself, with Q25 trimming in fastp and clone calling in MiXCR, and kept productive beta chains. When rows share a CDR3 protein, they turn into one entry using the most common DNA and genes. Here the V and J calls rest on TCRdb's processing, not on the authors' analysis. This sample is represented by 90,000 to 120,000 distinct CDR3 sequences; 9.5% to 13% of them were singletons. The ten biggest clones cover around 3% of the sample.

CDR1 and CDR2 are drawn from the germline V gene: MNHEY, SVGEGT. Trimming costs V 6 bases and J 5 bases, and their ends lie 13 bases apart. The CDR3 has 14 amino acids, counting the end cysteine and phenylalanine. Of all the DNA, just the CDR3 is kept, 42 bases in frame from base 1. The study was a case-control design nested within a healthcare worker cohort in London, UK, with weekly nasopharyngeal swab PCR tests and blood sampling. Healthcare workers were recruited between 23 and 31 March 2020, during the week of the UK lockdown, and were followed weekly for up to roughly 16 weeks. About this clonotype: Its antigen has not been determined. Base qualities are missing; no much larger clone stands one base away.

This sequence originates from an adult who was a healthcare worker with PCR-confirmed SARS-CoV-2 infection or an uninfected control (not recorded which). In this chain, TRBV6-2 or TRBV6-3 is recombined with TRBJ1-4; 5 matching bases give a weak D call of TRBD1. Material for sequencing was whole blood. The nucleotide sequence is TGTGCCAGCAGCCCCACGGGACGAAATGAAAAACTGTTTTTT. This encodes CASSPTGRNEKLFF.